The 21 T cell receptor beta chains listed next were all sequenced from one sample in a study of OX40 agonist ivuxolimab in advanced cancers. Method: immunoSEQ multiplex PCR; TCRdb's copy keeps in-frame clones and lacks some. Of 15,000 to 20,000 clones in the sample, around 77% were seen once. Sequenced here: CD4+ or CD8+ T cells sorted from blood, sampled in a trial of the OX40 agonist ivuxolimab. These receptors all stem from an adult with an advanced solid tumor such as melanoma, head and neck, liver or kidney cancer.

CDR3 sequence (DNA): TGTGCCAGCAGCCAATCGGGACAGGGGCCAAAAGAGACCCAGTACTTC. This gives the protein CASSQSGQGPKETQYF. The rearrangement uses TRBV16 and TRBJ2-5; 10 bases map to TRBD1. Germline assignment: CDR1 KGHSY and CDR2 FQNENV. This CDR3 has 16 residues. The J segment lost 3 bases and the V segment lost 0 bases, leaving 4 bases of the junction unmatched.

The chain links TRBV30 to TRBJ2-6; D is possibly TRBD1 (5 bases). V shed 5 bases and J shed 5 bases, with 19 bases lying between them. Germline V gene data show CDR1 as GTSNPN and CDR2 as SVGIG (reference sequence). The CDR3 totals 16 residues. The CDR3 protein is CAWQGKRQSRANVLTF. The CDR3 nucleotides read TGTGCCTGGCAGGGCAAGCGTCAAAGTCGGGCCAACGTCCTGACTTTC.

Only a few counts were recorded for this clone. The V call is TRBV27, the J call TRBJ1-1; weak D call: TRBD1 (5 bases). Trimming took off 6 bases at V and 8 bases at J, with 13 bases between the two ends. Per the germline V gene, CDR1 is MNHEY and CDR2 is SMNVEV (reference sequence). The CDR3 extends over 12 amino acids. The CDR3 is CASRHGTLEAFF. The CDR3 DNA sequence: TGTGCCAGCAGGCATGGGACGCTCGAAGCTTTCTTT.

The V gene is TRBV19, the J gene TRBJ2-7, with D uncertain. Trimming removed 5 bases at V and 4 bases at J, with 12 bases between. The CDR3 runs to 13 residues. Germline V gene data show CDR1 as LNHDA and CDR2 as SQIVND (reference sequence). Here the CDR3 reads CASSQTNGYEQYF. The DNA for the CDR3 is TGTGCCAGTAGTCAAACCAACGGGTACGAGCAGTACTTC.

This clone is medium-sized (0.01 to 0.1%) within its sample. Different DNA sequences within this sample yield the same CDR3. The chain combines TRBV2 with TRBJ2-1; D ambiguous. CDR1 is SNHLY and CDR2 is FYNNEI in the germline V gene. The CDR3 spans 15 residues. V was cut by 1 base and J by 3 bases, with 10 bases left in between. CDR3 sequence reads: CASSEGPSIYNEQFF. The DNA of the CDR3 is TGTGCCAGCAGTGAAGGGCCCAGTATCTACAATGAGCAGTTCTTC.

The chain recombines TRBV6-4 with TRBJ2-3, with TRBD2 identical over 10 bases. Germline V gene data show CDR1 as MRHNA and CDR2 as SNTAGT. Losses at the gene ends were 3 bases for V and 3 bases for J; bases not matched to a gene: 0. The CDR3 totals 14 residues. CDR3 in amino acids: CASSEGLATDTQYF. In DNA, the CDR3 is TGTGCCAGCAGTGAGGGACTAGCGACAGATACGCAGTATTTT.

The chain is built from TRBV30 and TRBJ1-1; D not resolved. The V and J ends lost 1 base and 8 bases respectively, with 11 bases between them. Per the germline V gene, CDR1 is GTSNPN and CDR2 is SVGIG (reference sequence). The CDR3 extends over 12 amino acids. The CDR3 DNA reads TGTGCCTGGAGTGAATCCGGGATCGAAGCTTTCTTT. It is translated as CAWSESGIEAFF. The complete variable domain, with remaining parts taken from reference TRBV30 and TRBJ1-1, reads SQTIHQWPATLVQPVGSPLSLECTVEGTSNPNLYWYRQAAGRGLQLLFYSVGIGQISSEVPQNLSASRPQDRQFILSSKKLLLSDSGFYLCAWSESGIEAFFGQGTRLTVV.

The chain combines TRBV9 with TRBJ2-1; D is unresolved. The CDR3 extends over 13 amino acids. V lost 5 bases and J 8 bases, leaving 14 bases between the germline ends. The V gene's germline CDR1 is SGDLS and CDR2 YYNGEE. The CDR3 coding sequence is TGTGCCAGCAGAGCCGAGGCGAGCGATGAGCAGTTCTTC. Residues: CASRAEASDEQFF. The whole variable domain, filled in from reference TRBV9 and TRBJ2-1, reads DSGVTQTPKHLITATGQRVTLRCSPRSGDLSVYWYQQSLDQGLQFLIQYYNGEERAKGNILERFSAQQFPDLHSELNLSSLELGDSALYFCASRAEASDEQFFGPGTRLTVL.

The V and J genes are TRBV7-2 and TRBJ2-1; tentative D call: TRBD2 (6 bases). V lost 1 base to trimming and J lost 8 bases, with 6 bases between them. Germline CDR1 SGHTA, CDR2 FQGNSA. This CDR3 region has 12 residues. CDR3 loop: CASSLGGDEQFF. The CDR3 coding sequence is TGTGCCAGCAGCTTAGGCGGGGATGAGCAGTTCTTC.

The chain joins TRBV4-1 to TRBJ1-1, with D maybe TRBD1 (5 bases). The CDR3 has 16 residues. The germline gives CDR1 MGHRA, CDR2 YSYEKL. V was shortened by 0 bases and J by 4 bases, with 15 bases between the two germline ends. The CDR3 DNA sequence: TGCGCCAGCAGCCAAGATGTAGGGCTGGGGGGCACTGAAGCTTTCTTT. Translated, it gives CASSQDVGLGGTEAFF.

The V and J genes are TRBV11-2 and TRBJ1-1; no clear D gene. The CDR3 spans 15 residues. Germline values: CDR1 SGHAT, CDR2 FQNNGV. V was clipped by 5 bases and J by 0 bases, with 13 bases between them. CDR3 sequence reads: CASSAGRVMNTEAFF. The CDR3 DNA reads as TGTGCCAGCAGCGCAGGTCGGGTCATGAACACTGAAGCTTTCTTT.

This clone showed up just once. The chain links TRBV11-2 to TRBJ2-5; perhaps TRBD2 as D (7 bases). Trimming removed 7 bases from V and 5 bases from J, with 17 bases in between. Germline CDR1 SGHAT, CDR2 FQNNGV. The CDR3 contains 14 residues. The CDR3 coding sequence is TGTGCCAGCACCCCCTATGGGGGGGCGGAGACCCAGTACTTC. Its protein product is CASTPYGGAETQYF. Full variable domain (outside the CDR3, taken from reference TRBV11-2 and TRBJ2-5): EAGVAQSPRYKIIEKRQSVAFWCNPISGHATLYWYQQILGQGPKLLIQFQNNGVVDDSQLPKDRFSAERLKGVDSTLKIQPAKLEDSAVYLCASTPYGGAETQYFGPGTRLLVL.

The chain links TRBV11-2 to TRBJ2-1, with 8 nucleotides matching TRBD1. Germline trimming cut 1 base from V and 2 bases from J; bases unmatched to any gene: 1. This CDR3 comprises 15 residues. Germline-derived CDR1 and CDR2 are SGHAT and FQNNGV. This CDR3 is CASSLAGGAYNEQFF. CDR3 nucleotides: TGTGCCAGCAGCTTAGCAGGGGGCGCCTACAATGAGCAGTTCTTC.

The gene calls are TRBV21-1 and TRBJ2-7. TRBV21-1 is given as a pseudogene. This CDR3 has 15 amino acids. In DNA form, the CDR3 reads TGTGCCAGCAGCAAAGTAGTTAAGGTCTCCTACGAGCAGTACTTC. Translating gives CASSKVVKVSYEQYF.

On this clone itself: This specimen includes other DNA sequences encoding the same CDR3. The chain has TRBV9 and TRBJ2-5, with 11 bases fitting TRBD1. The CDR3 is 15 residues long. Germline V gives CDR1 SGDLS, CDR2 YYNGEE. After removal of 3 bases from V and 4 bases from J, the junction contained 5 bases not matched to a gene. The CDR3 DNA reads as TGTGCCAGCAGCGGCGGACAGGGGGCGGGAGAGACCCAGTACTTC. Translation: CASSGGQGAGETQYF.

The chain couples TRBV30 to TRBJ1-1; 10 bases match TRBD1. J was trimmed by 6 bases and V by 7 bases; bases with no gene match: 11. This CDR3 comprises 14 residues. From germline, CDR1 is GTSNPN and CDR2 SVGIG (reference sequence). CDR3 sequence: CASDAPTGGPEAFF. CDR3 nucleotides: TGTGCCTCCGACGCACCGACAGGGGGCCCTGAAGCTTTCTTT.

This chain connects TRBV6-5 to TRBJ2-1; D unclear. Trimming pared 0 bases from V and 0 bases from J, leaving 9 bases between. CDR1 is MNHEY and CDR2 is SVGAGI in the germline V gene. This CDR3 has 16 amino acids. The CDR3 loop reads CASSYSLVPSYNEQFF. The CDR3 DNA is TGTGCCAGCAGTTACTCTCTCGTCCCCTCCTACAATGAGCAGTTCTTC.

The chain employs TRBV10-3 and TRBJ2-1; D is perhaps TRBD2 (6 bases). This CDR3 is 13 amino acids long. V was trimmed by 6 bases and J by 8 bases, leaving 14 bases between them. CDR1 is ENHRY, CDR2 SYGVKD, per germline. The CDR3: CAISGRGSDEQFF. In nucleotides, the CDR3 is TGTGCCATCAGCGGGAGAGGAAGCGATGAGCAGTTCTTC.

The V gene is TRBV25-1, the J gene TRBJ2-7; 7 bases agree with TRBD1. Looked up from germline, CDR1 is MGHDK and CDR2 is SYGVNS. The CDR3 consists of 14 residues. The ends lost 8 bases at V and 1 base at J; junction bases unmatched: 8. CDR3 residues: CASGLATGSYEQYF. DNA for the CDR3: TGTGCCAGCGGGCTCGCGACAGGGTCCTACGAGCAGTACTTC.

The chain recombines TRBV12-5 with TRBJ2-5; the match to TRBD1 covers 7 bases. The CDR3 length is 14 residues. V gave up 6 bases and J gave up 2 bases; unmatched junction bases: 6. From germline, CDR1 is LGHNT and CDR2 FRNRAP. The CDR3 region is CASGTGTAQETQYF. The CDR3, as DNA: TGTGCTAGTGGCACCGGGACAGCTCAAGAGACCCAGTACTTC.

The rearrangement uses TRBV7-9 and TRBJ2-2; D is possibly TRBD2 (5 bases). CDR3 length equals 16 residues. V lost 1 base and J lost 4, with 13 bases in between. Germline V gene data show CDR1 as SEHNR and CDR2 as FQNEAQ (reference sequence). CDR3 amino acids: CASSLDVRVRTGELFF. For the CDR3, the DNA is TGTGCCAGCAGCTTAGATGTGCGGGTCCGCACCGGGGAGCTGTTTTTT.